This T cell receptor (beta chain) was recorded in a study of T cells in Graves' hyperthyroidism and ophthalmopathy (dated by TCRdb to between 2018 and 2021). Looking at the study overall: Peripheral blood samples were taken at initial diagnosis, before any treatment was given. To identify distinguishing TCR V-J signatures, a discovery cohort of 100 patients was used, comprising some 45 with Graves' ophthalmopathy and 57 with stable Graves' hyperthyroidism. Prospective prediction of ophthalmopathy was tested in an independent validation cohort of approximately 18 hyperthyroidism patients and 17 patients who later progressed to ophthalmopathy. The roughly 100 discovery patients were randomly divided into training and test sets at a 7:3 ratio. Thyroid tissue and blood T-cell repertoires from roughly six Graves' hyperthyroidism patients were also compared in the study. Following sampling, methimazole starting at 30 mg daily was given to hyperthyroidism patients, and high-dose intravenous methylprednisolone was given to ophthalmopathy patients. TCR Vbeta CDR3 sequencing of 140 or so peripheral blood samples (approximately 44 ophthalmopathy, 75 to 80 hyperthyroidism and approximately 17 progressor patients) is reported in the paper.

Taken from the germline V gene, the CDR1 and CDR2 loops are MDHEN and SYDVKM. The CDR3 runs 15 amino acids, cysteine and phenylalanine included. Just CDR3 DNA is preserved here, 45 bases in frame from base 1. V and J are truncated by 4 bases and 1 base respectively, leaving an intervening sequence of 13 bases. Stable Graves' hyperthyroidism was defined as the absence of progression to ophthalmopathy over 18 months of follow-up. Hyperthyroidism patients were newly diagnosed, had a disease duration of under 2 months, and were aged 18 to 65 years. The study excluded patients with uncontrolled infections, other autoimmune diseases, pregnancy or lactation. Diagnoses were based on clinical symptoms, serum thyroxine and TRAb, thyroid ultrasound and orbital computed tomography. PBMCs were isolated from more than 9 ml of fresh peripheral blood by Ficoll-Paque density gradient centrifugation. Total RNA was extracted using Trizol reagent, and RNA quality was assessed on an Agilent 2100 Bioanalyzer.

This clonotype was seen repeatedly, ten times or more. The antigen it recognizes is unknown. No much larger clonotype is one base removed from it; base qualities were not supplied. TCR beta CDR3 regions were amplified from RNA transcripts. For the first round of RT-PCR on the TCR CDR3, the HTBI primer set was used together with the Qiagen OneStep RT-PCR kit. Libraries were constructed in a second round of multiplex PCR, after which size selection and purification were performed. Paired-end sequencing of the libraries was performed with 100 bp reads on an Illumina HiSeq2000. The paper's processing steps were these. Raw data were processed with SOAPnuke, discarding reads with adapters, uncalled bases, mean Phred below 15, or no exact constant-primer or identifier match. High-quality paired reads were merged with COPE v1.2.5, and unique nucleotide sequences were defined as clonotypes. MiTCR v1.1 was used to align the clonotypes against IMGT TRBV, TRBD and TRBJ reference segments. Analysis was restricted to V-J combinations with a frequency above 0.0001, which covered about 99% of repertoires. The TCS score was defined as F50 (clonal expansion) divided by E x V (chaos), with BLOSUM62-based TCRdist calculated between CDR3 peptides within each V-J. Welch's t-statistics and random forest reduced fewer than 600 V-J features to about 13, which were used in a naive Bayes classifier (R e1071). Using fastp at Q25 and MiXCR, TCRdb reprocessed the public reads and kept productive beta chains. Rows with one shared CDR3 protein collapse into an entry with the most common genes and DNA. The V and J calls reflect TCRdb's pipeline rather than the authors' work. The sample contains approximately 210,000 distinct CDR3 sequences, 15% to 20% of them found a single time. The ten most abundant clones make up around 50% of the sample.

On the study overall, not on this receptor specifically: No statistical method was used to set the sample size in advance, and investigators knew the group allocation. During validation, the model predicted progression to ophthalmopathy a median of approximately 6.5 months ahead of onset, with almost 71% sensitivity and about 72% specificity. Most expanded thyroid clonotypes (frequency above 0.001) were also detected in blood, suggesting blood repertoires may reflect thyroid immune responses. Ophthalmopathy was separated from stable hyperthyroidism by a 13 V-J signature model, with just over 85% sensitivity and roughly 84% specificity obtained in cross-validation and 80%/75% obtained in testing.

The TCR was taken from a man in his forties or fifties with Graves' hyperthyroidism. The chain couples TRBV28 to TRBJ1-2; the D gene is possibly TRBD1, with 6 bases matching. Sequences were obtained from blood. The CDR3 protein: CASSSQGVSNYGYTF. The bases read TGTGCCAGCAGTTCACAGGGAGTAAGTAACTATGGCTACACCTTC.